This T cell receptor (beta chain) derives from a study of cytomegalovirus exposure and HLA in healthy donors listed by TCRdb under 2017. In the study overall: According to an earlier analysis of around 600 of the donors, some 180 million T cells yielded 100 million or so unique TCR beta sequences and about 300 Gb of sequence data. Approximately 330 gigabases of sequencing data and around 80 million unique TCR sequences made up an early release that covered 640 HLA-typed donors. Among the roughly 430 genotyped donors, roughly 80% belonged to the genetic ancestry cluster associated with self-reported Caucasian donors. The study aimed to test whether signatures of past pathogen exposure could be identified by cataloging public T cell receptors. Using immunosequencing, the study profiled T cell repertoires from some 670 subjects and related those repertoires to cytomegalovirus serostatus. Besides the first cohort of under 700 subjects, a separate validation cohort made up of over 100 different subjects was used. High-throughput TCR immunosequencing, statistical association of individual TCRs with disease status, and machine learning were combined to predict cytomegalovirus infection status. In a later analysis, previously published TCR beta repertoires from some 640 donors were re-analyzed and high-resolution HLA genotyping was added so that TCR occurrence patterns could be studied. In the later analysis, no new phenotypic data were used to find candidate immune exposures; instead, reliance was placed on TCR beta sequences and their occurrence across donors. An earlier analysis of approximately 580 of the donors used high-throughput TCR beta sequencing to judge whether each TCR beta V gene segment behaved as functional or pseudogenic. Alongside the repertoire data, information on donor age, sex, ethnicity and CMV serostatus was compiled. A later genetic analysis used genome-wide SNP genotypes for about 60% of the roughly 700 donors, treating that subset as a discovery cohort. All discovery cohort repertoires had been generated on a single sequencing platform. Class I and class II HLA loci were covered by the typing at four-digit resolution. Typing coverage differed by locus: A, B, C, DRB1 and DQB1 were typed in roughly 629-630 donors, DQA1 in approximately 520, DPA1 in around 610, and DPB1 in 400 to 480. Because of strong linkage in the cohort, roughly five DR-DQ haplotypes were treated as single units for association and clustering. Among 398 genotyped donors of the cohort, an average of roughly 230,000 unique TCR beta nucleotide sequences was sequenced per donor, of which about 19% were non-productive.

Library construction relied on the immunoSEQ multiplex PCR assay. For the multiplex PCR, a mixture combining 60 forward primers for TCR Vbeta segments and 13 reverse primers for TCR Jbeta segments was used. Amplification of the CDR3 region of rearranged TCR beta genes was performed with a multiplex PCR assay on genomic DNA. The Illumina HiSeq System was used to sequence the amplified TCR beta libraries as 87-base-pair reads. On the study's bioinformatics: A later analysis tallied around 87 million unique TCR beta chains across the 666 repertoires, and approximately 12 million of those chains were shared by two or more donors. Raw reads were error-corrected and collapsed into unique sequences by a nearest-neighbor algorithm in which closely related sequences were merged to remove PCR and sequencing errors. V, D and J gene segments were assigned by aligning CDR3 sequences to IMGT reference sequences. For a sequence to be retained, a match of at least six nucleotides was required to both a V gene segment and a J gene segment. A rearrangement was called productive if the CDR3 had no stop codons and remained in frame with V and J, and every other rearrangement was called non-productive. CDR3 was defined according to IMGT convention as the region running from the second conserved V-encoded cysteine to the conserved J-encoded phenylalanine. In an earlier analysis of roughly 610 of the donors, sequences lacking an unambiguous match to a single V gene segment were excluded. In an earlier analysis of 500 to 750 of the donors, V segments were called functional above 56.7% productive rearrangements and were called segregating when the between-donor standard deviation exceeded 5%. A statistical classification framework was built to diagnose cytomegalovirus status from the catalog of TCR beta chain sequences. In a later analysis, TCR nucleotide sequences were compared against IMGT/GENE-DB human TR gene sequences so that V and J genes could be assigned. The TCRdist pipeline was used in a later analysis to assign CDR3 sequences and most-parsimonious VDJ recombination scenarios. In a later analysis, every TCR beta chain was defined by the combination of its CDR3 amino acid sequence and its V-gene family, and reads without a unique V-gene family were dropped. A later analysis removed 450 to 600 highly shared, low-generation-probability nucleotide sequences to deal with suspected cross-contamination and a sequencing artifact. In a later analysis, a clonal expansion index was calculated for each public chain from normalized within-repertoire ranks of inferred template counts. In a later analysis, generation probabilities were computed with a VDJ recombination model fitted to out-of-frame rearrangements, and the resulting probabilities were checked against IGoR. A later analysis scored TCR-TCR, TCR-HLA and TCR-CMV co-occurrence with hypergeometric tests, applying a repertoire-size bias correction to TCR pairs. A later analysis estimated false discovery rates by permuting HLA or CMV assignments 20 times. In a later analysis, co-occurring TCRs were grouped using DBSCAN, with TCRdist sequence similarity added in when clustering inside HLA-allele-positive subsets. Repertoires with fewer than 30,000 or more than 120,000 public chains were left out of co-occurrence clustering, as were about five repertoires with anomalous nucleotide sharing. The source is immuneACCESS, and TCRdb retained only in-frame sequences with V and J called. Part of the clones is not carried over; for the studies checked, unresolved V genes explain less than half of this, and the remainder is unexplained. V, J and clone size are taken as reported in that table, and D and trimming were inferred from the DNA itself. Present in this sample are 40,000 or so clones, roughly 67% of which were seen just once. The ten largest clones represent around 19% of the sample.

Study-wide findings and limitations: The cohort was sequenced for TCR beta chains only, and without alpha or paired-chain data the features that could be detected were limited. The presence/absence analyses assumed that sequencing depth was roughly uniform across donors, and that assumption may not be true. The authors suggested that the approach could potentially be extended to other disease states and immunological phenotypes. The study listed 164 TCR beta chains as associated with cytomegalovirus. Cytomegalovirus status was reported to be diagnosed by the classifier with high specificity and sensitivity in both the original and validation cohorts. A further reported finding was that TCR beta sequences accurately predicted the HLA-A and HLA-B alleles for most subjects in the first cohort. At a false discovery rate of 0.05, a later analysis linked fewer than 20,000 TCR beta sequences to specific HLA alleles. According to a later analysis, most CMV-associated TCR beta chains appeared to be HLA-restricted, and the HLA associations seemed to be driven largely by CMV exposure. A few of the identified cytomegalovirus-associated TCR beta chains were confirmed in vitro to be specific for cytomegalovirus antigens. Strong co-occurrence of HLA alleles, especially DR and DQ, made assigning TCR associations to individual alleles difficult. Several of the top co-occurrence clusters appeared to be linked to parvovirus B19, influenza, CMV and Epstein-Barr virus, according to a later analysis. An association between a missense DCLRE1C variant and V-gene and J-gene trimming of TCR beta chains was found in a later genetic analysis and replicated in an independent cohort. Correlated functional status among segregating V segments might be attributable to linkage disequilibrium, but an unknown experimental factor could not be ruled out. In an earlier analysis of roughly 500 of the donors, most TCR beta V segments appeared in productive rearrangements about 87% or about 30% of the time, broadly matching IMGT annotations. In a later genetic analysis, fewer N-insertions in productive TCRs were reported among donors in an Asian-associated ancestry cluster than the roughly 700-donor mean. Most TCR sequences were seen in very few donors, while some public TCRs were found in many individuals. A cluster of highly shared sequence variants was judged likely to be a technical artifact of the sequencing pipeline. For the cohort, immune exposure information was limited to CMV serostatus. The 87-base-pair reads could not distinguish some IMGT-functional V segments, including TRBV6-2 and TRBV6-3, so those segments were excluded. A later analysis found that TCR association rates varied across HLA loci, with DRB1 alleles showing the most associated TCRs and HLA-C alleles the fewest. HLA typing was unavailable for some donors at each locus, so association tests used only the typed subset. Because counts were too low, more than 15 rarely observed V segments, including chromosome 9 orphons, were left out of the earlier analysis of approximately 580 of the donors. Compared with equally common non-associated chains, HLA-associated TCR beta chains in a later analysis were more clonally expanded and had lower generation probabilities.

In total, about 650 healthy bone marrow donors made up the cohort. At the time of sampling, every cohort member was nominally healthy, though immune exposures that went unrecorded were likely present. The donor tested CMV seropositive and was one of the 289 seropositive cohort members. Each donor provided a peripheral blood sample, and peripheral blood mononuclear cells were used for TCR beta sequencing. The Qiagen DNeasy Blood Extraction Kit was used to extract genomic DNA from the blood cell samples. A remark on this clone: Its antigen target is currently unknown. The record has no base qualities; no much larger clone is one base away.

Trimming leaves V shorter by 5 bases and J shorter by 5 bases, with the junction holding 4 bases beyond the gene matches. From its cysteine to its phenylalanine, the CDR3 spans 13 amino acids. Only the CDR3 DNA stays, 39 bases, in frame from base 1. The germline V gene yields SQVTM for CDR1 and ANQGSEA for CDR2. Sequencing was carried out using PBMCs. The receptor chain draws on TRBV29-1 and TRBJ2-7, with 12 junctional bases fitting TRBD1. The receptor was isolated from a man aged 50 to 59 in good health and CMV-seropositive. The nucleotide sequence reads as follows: TGCAGCGTTCCCGGGACAGGGGGCGACGAGCAGTACTTC. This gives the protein CSVPGTGGDEQYF.